The clone carrying this T cell receptor beta chain appeared a few times. No antigen is known for it. The data derive from a study of CD8+CD57+ T cells in acquired aplastic anemia. Study background: Mean DNA quantity obtained from sorted CD4+ and CD8+ cells was approximately 3 ug. Healthy donors gave 11 million or so reads on average for CD4+ cells.

The study's findings and limits: Comparison of patients with controls identified some 29 shared CD8+ CDR3 sequences.

The CDR3 length is 15 residues. CDR1 KGHDR and CDR2 SFDVKD come from the germline V gene. The V gene end was trimmed by 2 bases and the J gene end by 4 bases; junction bases not matched to a gene: 3. The template for TCR beta VDJ and CDR3 sequence profiling was genomic DNA. MiXCR was run by TCRdb on the reads, yielding one entry per CDR3 protein. Altogether 150,000 to 200,000 distinct CDR3 sequences are present, under 55% being singletons, with the ten largest covering 2.5% to 3.5%. This receptor was obtained from a human donor in good health. This sequence joins TRBV24-1 and TRBJ2-2; 7 bases agree with TRBD1. Sequenced material: sorted CD4+, CD8+, or CD8+CD57+ T cells (not recorded which) from PBMCs. CDR3 in DNA: TGTGCCACCAGTGATTCGACAGGGCGCACCGGGGAGCTGTTTTTT. Its translation: CATSDSTGRTGELFF.